This T cell receptor beta chain is drawn from a study of T cell responses to AZD1222 COVID-19 vaccine (TCRdb year 2021). For the study in its entirety: AZD1222 recipients given second doses at about 4 weeks or at about 12 weeks were pooled, since spike-specific TCR depth and breadth were not found to differ between the two schedules. TCR sequencing covered 230 or so trial participants: 200 to 220 given two doses of AZD1222 and 26 given two doses of MenACWY control vaccine. Trial participants were enrolled by age into 18-55, 56-69 and 70-plus year subgroups, with 148, 28 and 57 TCR-sequenced participants respectively. Study-wide findings and limitations: Spike-specific TCR breadth and depth rose significantly after two AZD1222 doses compared with day 0 and with MenACWY recipients. In the small 56-69-year group, the increase in depth fell short of significance, most likely because of low power. The vaccine-associated CD4 TCRs covered the entire spike protein, and the dominant responses fell in regions 160-218 and 743-854. Conclusions about previously exposed vaccinees were limited because only a handful of AZD1222 recipients were SARS-CoV-2 seropositive at baseline. Participants were mostly white British and included more females than males, and it was suggested by the authors that clonal diversity may have been underestimated. No day 14 peak-response samples were available, so repertoires were characterized only after the peak T cell response. Reportedly, close to half of the unique spike-specific TCRs recognized epitopes lying outside the regions that are mutated in the B.1.351 and B.1.1.7 variants.

The CDR3 runs 18 amino acids, cysteine and phenylalanine included. The entry retains the CDR3 DNA only, 54 bases that are in frame from base 1. Trimming removed 5 bases from V and 8 bases from J; the gene matches leave 17 bases unexplained. The germline V gene encodes CDR1 MDHEN and CDR2 SYDVKM. The time point label for this specimen denotes: baseline before first vaccination. Samples from vaccinated people were obtained from the UK trials COV001 and COV002, which included a single-blind randomized controlled phase 2/3 trial of AZD1222 (ChAdOx1 nCoV-19) in healthy adults. For TCRbeta chain sequencing, PBMC samples from trial participants were taken at day 0 and at day 28 after the second dose. As for this clone: The antigen it recognizes is unknown. No much larger clone exists at a distance of one base, and base qualities are not known.

The CDR3 regions of human TCRbeta chains were analyzed by immunosequencing. In the original analysis: TCRs in the repertoires were matched against a reference library of SARS-CoV-2-specific TCRs that had been generated with the MIRA antigen-specificity platform. Breadth was defined as the fraction of unique TCRs that were SARS-CoV-2-associated. Depth was defined as the fraction of total T cells that were SARS-CoV-2-associated. Each spike-specific TCR was assigned to its reactive spike region and to a CD4 or CD8 class using the MIRA data. Log10-transformed breadth and depth values were compared by one-way ANOVA with Sidak's multiple comparisons tests. In TCRdb, the immuneACCESS table is reduced to in-frame sequences with V and J assigned. These tables do not hold every clone; where another copy was compared, an unresolved V gene accounts for under half, and the others remain unexplained. The V and J calls and clone size are taken from that table; D and trimming were inferred from the DNA. This sample has more than 95,000 clones in its table, and more than 70% of those were observed once. The biggest ten clones account for around 1.5% of the sample.

The rearranged segments are TRBV28 and TRBJ1-4, with 10 bases aligning to TRBD1. The receptor was isolated from an adult in good health. The material was peripheral blood, obtained on day 0 of AZD1222 vaccination. The CDR3 protein sequence reads: CASSASTGGGFAREKLFF. The DNA is TGTGCCAGCAGTGCTTCGACAGGGGGCGGATTTGCTCGGGAAAAACTGTTTTTT. Reference TRBV28 and TRBJ1-4 genes cover what lies past the CDR3, so the full variable domain is DVKVTQSSRYLVKRTGEKVFLECVQDMDHENMFWYRQDPGLGLRLIYFSYDVKMKEKGDIPEGYSVSREKKERFSLILESASTNQTSMYLCASSASTGGGFAREKLFFGSGTQLSVL.